This T cell receptor (beta chain) is drawn from a study of blood T cell repertoires in COVID-19. Assay used: immunoSEQ multiplex PCR; TCRdb lists only in-frame clones, some missing. The top ten clones hold over 12% of a sample with about 49,000 clones, approximately 86% of them seen once. This clone was detected once. The CDR3 runs to 16 residues. Germline CDR1 SGHTS, CDR2 YDEGEE. V trimming: 6 bases; J trimming: 4 bases; junction bases outside the gene matches: 13. Specimen: peripheral blood. This receptor was taken from a human donor in a cohort sampled during active COVID-19. The genes are TRBV5-8 and TRBJ2-1, with 7 positions matching TRBD1. This chain's CDR3 is CASIPQLDRAYNEQFF. CDR3 in DNA: TGTGCCAGCATCCCACAACTCGACAGGGCTTACAATGAGCAGTTCTTC.